This is a list of T cell receptor beta chains from one sample in a study of OX40 agonist ivuxolimab in advanced cancers. Some clones are missing from TCRdb's copy, which holds only in-frame ones; the method was immunoSEQ multiplex PCR. Among roughly 66,000 clones listed, 75% to 90% were seen once. This material consisted of CD4+ or CD8+ T cells sorted from blood, taken in a trial of the OX40 agonist ivuxolimab. These receptors all stem from an adult with an advanced solid tumor such as melanoma, head and neck, liver or kidney cancer. CDR3s include the opening cysteine and the closing phenylalanine or tryptophan. D genes are given only for firm matches. Size values are once, few and many counts, or a class for expanded clones, and some rows have none.

v_call	j_call	d_call	clone_size	cdr3_nt	cdr3_aa
TRBV11-3	TRBJ2-7	TRBD2	.	TGTGCCAGCAGCCGTCAAAGCGGGAGAGGCGACGAGCAGTACTTC	CASSRQSGRGDEQYF
TRBV4-3	TRBJ2-3	TRBD2	.	TGCGCCAGCAGCCAAGCTAGCGGGAGTCAAGATACGCAGTATTTT	CASSQASGSQDTQYF
TRBV5-4	TRBJ1-2	.	.	TGTGCCAGCAGCTTGGGGCAGGGTCCCGATGGCTACACCTTC	CASSLGQGPDGYTF
TRBV10-3	TRBJ2-7	.	.	TGTGCCATCAGGGTAAAAAGCGGTTACGAGCAGTACTTC	CAIRVKSGYEQYF
TRBV7-3	TRBJ2-5	.	.	TGTGCCAGCAGCTTAAGGGTAGGGGGGCGTGAGACCCAGTACTTC	CASSLRVGGRETQYF
TRBV14	TRBJ1-2	TRBD1	.	TGTGCCAGCAGCCAAGAAACTCCGATGGGGACAGCTCTCTATGGCTACACCTTC	CASSQETPMGTALYGYTF
TRBV19	TRBJ2-5	.	.	TGTGCCAGTAGTATTAACGGGAGAGGGGAGACCCAGTACTTC	CASSINGRGETQYF
TRBV19	TRBJ1-3	.	.	TGTGCCACCGAGGGACGGTTTTCTGGAAACACCATATATTTT	CATEGRFSGNTIYF
TRBV11-3	TRBJ2-2	TRBD2	.	TGTGCCAGCAGCCCAGGGACTAGCCCCAACACCGGGGAGCTGTTTTTT	CASSPGTSPNTGELFF
TRBV30	TRBJ2-7	TRBD2	.	TGTGCCTGGAGTGTGGGACTAGCGGGTAAAAGTTACGAGCAGTACTTC	CAWSVGLAGKSYEQYF
TRBV7-3	TRBJ2-3	TRBD2	.	TGTGCCAGCAGCTTAAACGCCGGGACTAGCGGGACTTTAAATACGCAGTATTTT	CASSLNAGTSGTLNTQYF
TRBV7-2	TRBJ2-7	.	few	TGTGCCAGCAGCTTAGAGTCCAGGGGCGAGCAGTACTTC	CASSLESRGEQYF
TRBV5-6	TRBJ2-3	TRBD1	.	TGTGCCAGCAGCGTAACTCAGGGGGCCGGGTTGTCAGATACGCAGTATTTT	CASSVTQGAGLSDTQYF
TRBV7-6	TRBJ2-3	TRBD2	.	TGTGCCAGCAGCTTAGGGGCTAGCGGGGCAAACACAGATACGCAGTATTTT	CASSLGASGANTDTQYF
TRBV29-1	TRBJ2-1	TRBD2	.	TGCAGCGTGGCCTTCAGCGGGAGAAATGAGCAGTTCTTC	CSVAFSGRNEQFF
TRBV29-1	TRBJ1-4	.	.	TGCAGCGTTGTTTCCCACGGGGAAAAACTGTTTTTT	CSVVSHGEKLFF
TRBV27	TRBJ2-4	.	.	TGTGCCAGCAGTTTTTCAGGGGCCGTAAACATTCAGTACTTC	CASSFSGAVNIQYF
TRBV28	TRBJ2-7	TRBD2	once	TGTGCCAGCAGAGCTAGCGGGAGCTCCTACGAGCAGTACTTC	CASRASGSSYEQYF
TRBV19	TRBJ2-3	TRBD1	.	TGTGCCAGTAGTGACTGGACAGGGACAGATACGCAGTATTTT	CASSDWTGTDTQYF
TRBV19	TRBJ1-2	.	.	TGTGCCAGTAGCCAGACAGGAGCTAACTATGGCTACACCTTC	CASSQTGANYGYTF
TRBV25-1	TRBJ1-2	.	once	TGTGCCAGCAGTGCCCAGGTAGAAGGCTACACCTTC	CASSAQVEGYTF
TRBV19	TRBJ2-1	.	.	TGTGCCAGTAGTCAGAGACTCGCCAGCTCCTACAATGAGCAGTTCTTC	CASSQRLASSYNEQFF
TRBV6-6	TRBJ2-2	.	.	TGTGCCAGCAGCCACACCGGGGAGCTGTTTTTT	CASSHTGELFF
TRBV9	TRBJ2-7	TRBD2	once	TGTGCCAGCAGCGTAGGCACTAGCGCACTCTACGAGCAGTACTTC	CASSVGTSALYEQYF